These 8 T cell receptor beta chains share one sample of origin, sequenced in a study of human T cells and chemical hapten exposure. The time point: patch test 1, 2 weeks after DPC sensitization. Treatment of the sample: therapeutic diphenylcyclopropenone sensitization with weekly scalp DPC. TCRdb itself ran the RACE reads through MiXCR, one entry per CDR3 protein. The data hold approximately 77,000 distinct CDR3 sequences, with roughly 7.1% observed a single time. The sequencing used whole blood, collected in connection with sensitization to the hapten diphenylcyclopropenone (DPC). All receptors derive from a woman aged 25-40 years with alopecia areata. Some clones in this sample may be carry-over from other donors' samples.

The V and J genes are TRBV7-2 and TRBJ2-1, with 9 positions matching TRBD1. CDR1 is SGHTA, CDR2 FQGNSA, per germline. CDR3 length: 16 amino acids. V lost 2 bases, J lost 5 bases, and 7 bases stayed unmatched. In nucleotides, the CDR3 is TGTGCCAGCAGCTTAAAATGGGGGACAGGGAACAATGAGCAGTTCTTC. Translated, it gives CASSLKWGTGNNEQFF.

The chain employs TRBV11-1 and TRBJ1-1; D is unclear. The germline V gene encodes CDR1 SGHAT and CDR2 FQDESV (reference sequence). V was trimmed by 5 bases and J by 0 bases, leaving 10 bases between them. The CDR3 has 14 residues. This CDR3 reads CASSQDVMNTEAFF. Written as DNA, the CDR3 is TGTGCCAGCAGCCAAGACGTCATGAACACTGAAGCTTTCTTT.

This clonotype has a count of ten or more. V and J are TRBV7-9 and TRBJ2-4; 9 bases map to TRBD1. V trimming: 5 bases; J trimming: 9 bases; junction bases outside the gene matches: 17. This CDR3 comprises 17 residues. Germline CDR1 SEHNR, CDR2 FQNEAQ (reference sequence). CDR3 amino acids: CASSPLTHGTGLPIQYF. The CDR3 DNA is TGTGCCAGCAGCCCTCTCACGCACGGGACAGGGTTACCCATTCAGTACTTC.

This clonotype was seen many times. The chain has TRBV12-3 or TRBV12-4 and TRBJ1-5, with unresolved D. The ends were cut back, 1 base at V and 2 bases at J, with 6 bases in the middle. The CDR3 sequence is 14 residues long. Here the CDR3 reads CASSLGGGNQPQHF. CDR3 nucleotides: TGTGCCAGCAGTTTAGGGGGAGGCAATCAGCCCCAGCATTTT.

This clonotype came up once. One base away lies a much larger clone, so this may be a sequencing read error. This chain's CDR3 is CIVESTDTQYF. The CDR3 DNA reads TGCATCGTTGAAAGCACAGATACGCAGTATTTT. The J gene is TRBJ2-3, the V gene TRBV29-1; no definite D call. The CDR3 has 11 amino acids. Germline CDR1 reads SQVTM; CDR2 reads ANQGSEA.

This clonotype was seen a few times. The rearrangement links TRBV7-8 to TRBJ1-1; D uncertain. Germline assignment: CDR1 SGHVS and CDR2 FQNEAQ. CDR3 length equals 13 residues. Trimming pared 5 bases from V and 0 bases from J, leaving 7 bases between. This CDR3 reads CASSLRLNTEAFF. In DNA, the CDR3 is TGTGCCAGCAGCCTACGATTGAACACTGAAGCTTTCTTT. Looking up the rest from reference TRBV7-8 and TRBJ1-1 gives the full variable domain: GAGVSQSPRYKVAKRGQDVALRCDPISGHVSLFWYQQALGQGPEFLTYFQNEAQLDKSGLPSDRFFAERPEGSVSTLKIQRTQQEDSAVYLCASSLRLNTEAFFGQGTRLTVV.

This clonotype showed up many times. The chain combines TRBV27 with TRBJ1-4, with 7 nucleotides matching TRBD1. J gave up 3 bases and V 4 bases, and 5 bases lay outside the gene matches. The CDR3 sequence is 15 residues long. Germline values: CDR1 MNHEY, CDR2 SMNVEV (reference sequence). The chain's CDR3 is CASSSEGAANEKLFF. The CDR3 coding sequence is TGTGCCAGCAGTTCAGAGGGGGCGGCTAATGAAAAACTGTTTTTT.

At least ten counts were recorded for this clonotype. This chain's CDR3 is CASSYREATPEAFF. The CDR3 nucleotides read TGTGCCAGCAGCTATCGGGAAGCCACCCCTGAAGCTTTCTTT. The V and J genes are TRBV5-6 and TRBJ1-1; no clear D gene. The V end lost 3 bases, the J end lost 6 bases, and 15 bases lay between the germline ends. Germline values: CDR1 SGHDT, CDR2 YYEEEE. The CDR3 runs to 14 residues.